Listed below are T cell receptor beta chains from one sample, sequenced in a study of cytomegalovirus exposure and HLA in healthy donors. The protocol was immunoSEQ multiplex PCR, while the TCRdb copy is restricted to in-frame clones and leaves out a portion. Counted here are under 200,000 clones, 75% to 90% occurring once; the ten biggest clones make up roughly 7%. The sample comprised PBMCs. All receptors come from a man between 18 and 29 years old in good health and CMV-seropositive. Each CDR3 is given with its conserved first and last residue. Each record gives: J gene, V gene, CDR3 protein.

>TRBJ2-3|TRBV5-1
CASSLQGTDTQYF
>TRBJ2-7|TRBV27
CASSLAQERYEQYF
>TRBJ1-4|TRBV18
CASSHEQKTTNEKLFF
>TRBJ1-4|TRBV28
CASSPYRAGNGEKLFF
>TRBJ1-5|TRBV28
CASRRQAVAPQHF
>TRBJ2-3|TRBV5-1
CASSGGLAGAEPDTQYF
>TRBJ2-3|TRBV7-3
CASSPNLAGGTDTQYF
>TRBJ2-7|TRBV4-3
CASSEETWWSYEQYF
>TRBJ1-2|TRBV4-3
CASSQDTDREGTF
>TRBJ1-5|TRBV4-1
CASSQDLYNQPQHF
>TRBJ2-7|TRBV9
CASSVHEGTIFYEQYF
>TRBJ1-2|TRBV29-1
CSAPSRGQGAFYGYTF
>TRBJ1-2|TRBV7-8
CASSLRTGVHGYTF
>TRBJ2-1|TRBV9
CASSGTSGNEQFF
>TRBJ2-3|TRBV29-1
CSVAGQGVTQYF
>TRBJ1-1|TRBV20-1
CSAREVAAAFF
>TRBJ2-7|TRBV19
CASSAATGQAYEQYF
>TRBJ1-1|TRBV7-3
CASSSNAGGINTEAFF
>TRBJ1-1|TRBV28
CASSLVQENTEAFF
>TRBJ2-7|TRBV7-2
CASSFGGRAYEQYF
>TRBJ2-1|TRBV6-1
CASSLSSSYNEQFF
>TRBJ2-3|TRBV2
CARAQTEATDTQYF
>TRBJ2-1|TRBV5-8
CASSSPTSGSLYNEQFF
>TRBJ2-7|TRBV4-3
CASSQDTSGRLEQYF
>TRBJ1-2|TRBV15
CATSRDRALYGYTF
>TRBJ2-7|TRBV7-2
CASSLGLAGEQYF
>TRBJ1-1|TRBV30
CARIGDSTEAFF
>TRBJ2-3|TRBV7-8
CASSRTSGLSRTDTQYF
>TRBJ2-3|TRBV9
CASSAKGQGQGTDTQYF
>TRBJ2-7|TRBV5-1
CASSPGTGVFYEQYF
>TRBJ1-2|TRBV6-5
CASRPSRGSGGYTF
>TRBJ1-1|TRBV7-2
CASSSQGFTEAFF
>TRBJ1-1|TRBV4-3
CASSQDPRGTEAFF
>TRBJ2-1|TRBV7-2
CASSLVGTRDNEQFF
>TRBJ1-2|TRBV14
CASSHLTGDPYGYTF
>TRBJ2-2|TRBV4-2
CASSQEDRGNTGELFF
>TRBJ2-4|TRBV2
CASSPRNIQYF
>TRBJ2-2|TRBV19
CASSTRQGGAGELFF